This TCR beta chain was recovered during a study of T-cell reconstitution after alpha-beta-depleted transplantation in children. A word on this clonotype: Its specificity is unknown.

Unique molecular identifiers were built into the TCRbeta library. TCRdb redid the calling of the PCR reads with MiXCR, one entry per CDR3 protein. This sample has 780,000 or so distinct CDR3 sequences, with under 20% found just once. Overall study results and limits: The high TCRbeta diversity at day 60 in some patients came from surviving recipient T cells and thymic progenitors.

The germline CDR1 and CDR2 sequences are SEHNR and FQNEAQ (reference sequence). V dropped 5 bases and J dropped 4 bases, with 15 bases sitting between them. The length of the CDR3 is 14 residues. Sample: PBMCs, mostly from graft donor cells, taken 360 days after TCRalphabeta/CD19-depleted stem cell transplant. The clonotype was recovered from a male patient between 10 and 17 years old who had a stem cell transplant for acute lymphoblastic leukemia, so the T cells may come from the graft donor. The chain recombines TRBV7-9 with TRBJ2-7; D is possibly TRBD2 (6 bases). As DNA, the CDR3 is TGTGCCAGCAGCCTAGGAGGGAAGGCGTACGAGCAGTACTTC. Translated: CASSLGGKAYEQYF.